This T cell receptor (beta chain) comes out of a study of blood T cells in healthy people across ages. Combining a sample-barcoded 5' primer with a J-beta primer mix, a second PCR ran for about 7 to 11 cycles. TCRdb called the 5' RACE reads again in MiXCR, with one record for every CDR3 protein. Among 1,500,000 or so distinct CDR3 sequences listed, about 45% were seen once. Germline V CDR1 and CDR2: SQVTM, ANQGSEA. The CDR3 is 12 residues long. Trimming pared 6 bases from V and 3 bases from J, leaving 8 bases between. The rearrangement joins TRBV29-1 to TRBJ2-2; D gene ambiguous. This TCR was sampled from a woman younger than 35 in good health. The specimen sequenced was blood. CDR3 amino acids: CSVRLDTGELFF. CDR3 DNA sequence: TGCAGCGTCCGTCTGGACACCGGGGAGCTGTTTTTT.